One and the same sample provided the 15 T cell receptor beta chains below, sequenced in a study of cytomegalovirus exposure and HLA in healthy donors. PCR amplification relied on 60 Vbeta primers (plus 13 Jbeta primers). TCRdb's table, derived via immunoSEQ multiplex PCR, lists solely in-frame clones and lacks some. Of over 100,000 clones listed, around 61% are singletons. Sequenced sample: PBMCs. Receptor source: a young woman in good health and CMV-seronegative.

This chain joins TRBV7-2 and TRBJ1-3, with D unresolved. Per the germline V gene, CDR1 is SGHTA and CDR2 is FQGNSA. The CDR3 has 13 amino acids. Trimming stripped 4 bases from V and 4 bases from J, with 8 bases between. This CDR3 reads CASSSSRGNTIYF. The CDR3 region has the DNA TGTGCCAGCAGCTCCTCACGGGGAAACACCATATATTTT.

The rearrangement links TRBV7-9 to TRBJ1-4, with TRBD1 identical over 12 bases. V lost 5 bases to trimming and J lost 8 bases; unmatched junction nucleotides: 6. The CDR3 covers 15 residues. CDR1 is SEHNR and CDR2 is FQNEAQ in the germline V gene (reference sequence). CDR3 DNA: TGTGCCAGCAGCCCGGGACAGGGGGCAAGGGAAAAACTGTTTTTT. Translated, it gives CASSPGQGAREKLFF. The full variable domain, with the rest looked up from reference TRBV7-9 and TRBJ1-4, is DTGVSQNPRHKITKRGQNVTFRCDPISEHNRLYWYRQTLGQGPEFLTYFQNEAQLEKSRLLSDRFSAERPKGSFSTLEIQRTEQGDSAMYLCASSPGQGAREKLFFGSGTQLSVL.

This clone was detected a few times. CDR3 nucleotides: TGTGCCAGCAGTGGGACAGGGGGACAGCCCCAGCATTTT. This codes for CASSGTGGQPQHF. The rearrangement uses TRBV6-5 and TRBJ1-5; 11 bases map to TRBD1. The V gene's germline CDR1 is MNHEY and CDR2 SVGAGI. This CDR3 is built from 13 residues. V dropped 5 bases and J dropped 7; count of bases not matched to a gene: 1.

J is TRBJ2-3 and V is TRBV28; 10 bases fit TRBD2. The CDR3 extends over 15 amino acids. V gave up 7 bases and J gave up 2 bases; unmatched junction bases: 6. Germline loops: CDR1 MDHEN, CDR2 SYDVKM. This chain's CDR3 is CASTIAGGNTDTQYF. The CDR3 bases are TGTGCCAGCACCATAGCGGGAGGAAACACAGATACGCAGTATTTT.

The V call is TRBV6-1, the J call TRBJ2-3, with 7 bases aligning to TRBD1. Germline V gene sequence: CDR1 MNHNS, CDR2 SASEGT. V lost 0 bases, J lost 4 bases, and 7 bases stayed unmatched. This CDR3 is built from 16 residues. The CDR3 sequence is CASSEAHRGDADTQYF. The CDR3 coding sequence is TGTGCCAGCAGTGAAGCGCACAGGGGAGACGCAGATACGCAGTATTTT.

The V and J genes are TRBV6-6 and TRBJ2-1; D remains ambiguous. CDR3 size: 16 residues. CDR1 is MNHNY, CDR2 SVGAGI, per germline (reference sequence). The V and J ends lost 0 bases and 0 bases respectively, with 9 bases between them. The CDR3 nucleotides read TGTGCCAGCAGTTACTCACGGTCGGGCTCCTACAATGAGCAGTTCTTC. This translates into CASSYSRSGSYNEQFF.

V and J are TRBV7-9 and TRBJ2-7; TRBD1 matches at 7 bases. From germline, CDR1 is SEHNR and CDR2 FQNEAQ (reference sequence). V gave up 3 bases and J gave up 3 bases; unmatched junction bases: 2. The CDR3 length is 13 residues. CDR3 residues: CASSFSGGYEQYF. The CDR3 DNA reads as TGTGCCAGCAGCTTCTCAGGGGGCTACGAGCAGTACTTC.

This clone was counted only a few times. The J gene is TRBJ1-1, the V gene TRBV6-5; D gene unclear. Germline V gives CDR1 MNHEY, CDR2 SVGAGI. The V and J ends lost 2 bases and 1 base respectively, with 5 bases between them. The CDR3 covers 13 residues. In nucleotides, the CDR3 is TGTGCCAGCAGTTACGGCAGGAACACTGAAGCTTTCTTT. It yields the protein CASSYGRNTEAFF.

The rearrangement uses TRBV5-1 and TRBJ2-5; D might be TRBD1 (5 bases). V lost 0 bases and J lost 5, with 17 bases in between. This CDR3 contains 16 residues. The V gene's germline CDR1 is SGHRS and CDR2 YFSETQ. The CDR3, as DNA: TGCGCCAGCAGCTTGGGGGGCCTCCCCGGGCGGGAGACCCAGTACTTC. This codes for CASSLGGLPGRETQYF.

In nucleotides, the CDR3 is TGTGCCAGCAGCCCCGGGACAATGCTCCCATACGAGCAGTACTTC. Amino acid sequence: CASSPGTMLPYEQYF. The V and J genes are TRBV7-9 and TRBJ2-7, with D possibly being TRBD1 (6 bases). Trimming removed 5 bases from V and 4 bases from J, with 18 bases in between. The CDR3 is made up of 15 amino acids. Per the germline V gene, CDR1 is SEHNR and CDR2 is FQNEAQ (reference sequence).

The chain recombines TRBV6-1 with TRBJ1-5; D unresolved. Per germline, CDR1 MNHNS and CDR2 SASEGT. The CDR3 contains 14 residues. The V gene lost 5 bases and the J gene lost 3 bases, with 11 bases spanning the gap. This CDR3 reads CASSLDWNNQPQHF. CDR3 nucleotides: TGTGCCAGCAGTTTAGACTGGAACAATCAGCCCCAGCATTTT.

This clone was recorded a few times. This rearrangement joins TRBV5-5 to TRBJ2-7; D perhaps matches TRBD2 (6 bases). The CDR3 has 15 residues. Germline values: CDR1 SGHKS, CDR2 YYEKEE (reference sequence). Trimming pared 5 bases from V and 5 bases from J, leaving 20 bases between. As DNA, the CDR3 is TGTGCCAGCAGAGCAACTAGCTATCTATGGGACGAGCAGTACTTC. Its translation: CASRATSYLWDEQYF. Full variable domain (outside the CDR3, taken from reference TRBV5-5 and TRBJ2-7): DAGVTQSPTHLIKTRGQQVTLRCSPISGHKSVSWYQQVLGQGPQFIFQYYEKEERGRGNFPDRFSARQFPNYSSELNVNALLLGDSALYLCASRATSYLWDEQYFGPGTRLTVT.

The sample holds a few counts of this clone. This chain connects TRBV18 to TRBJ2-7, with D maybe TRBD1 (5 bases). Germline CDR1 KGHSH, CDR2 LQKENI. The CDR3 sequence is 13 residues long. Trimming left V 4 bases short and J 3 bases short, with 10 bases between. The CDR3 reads CASSQRQNYEQYF. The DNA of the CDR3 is TGTGCCAGCTCACAGAGACAGAACTACGAGCAGTACTTC.

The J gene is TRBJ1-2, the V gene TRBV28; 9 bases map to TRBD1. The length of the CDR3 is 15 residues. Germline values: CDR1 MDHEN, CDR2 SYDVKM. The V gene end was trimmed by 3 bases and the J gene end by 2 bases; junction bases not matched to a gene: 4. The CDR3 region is CASSFETGGNYGYTF. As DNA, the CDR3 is TGTGCCAGCAGTTTCGAGACAGGGGGGAACTATGGCTACACCTTC.

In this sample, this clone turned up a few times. The CDR3 sequence is CASSPTGGGNQPQHF. In nucleotides, the CDR3 is TGTGCCAGCTCGCCCACGGGAGGTGGCAATCAGCCCCAGCATTTT. The rearrangement uses TRBV18 and TRBJ1-5; unclear D gene. Germline V gene data show CDR1 as KGHSH and CDR2 as LQKENI. This CDR3 is built from 15 residues. Trimming left V 6 bases short and J 2 bases short, with 14 bases between.